This T cell receptor beta chain was identified during a study of cytomegalovirus exposure and HLA in healthy donors. Overall study: Sequencing of 150 million to 200 million T cells in an earlier analysis found around 100 million unique TCR beta sequences.

Germline V gene sequence: CDR1 MNHNS, CDR2 SASEGT. Trimming removed 9 bases at V and 7 bases at J, with 15 bases between. The CDR3 covers 12 residues. 13 Jbeta primers and 60 Vbeta primers were used for the PCR. Data came from immunoSEQ multiplex PCR; TCRdb stores just in-frame clones and leaves some out. The sample lists under 200,000 clones, over 70% occurring once. Details on this clone: The antigen remains unidentified.

General observations from the study: Certain indistinguishable V segments, among them TRBV6-2 and TRBV6-3, were excluded. V- and J-gene trimming of TCR beta was linked (in a later analysis) to a missense DCLRE1C variant.

It was healthy bone marrow donors who served as donors. Sequencing was carried out using PBMCs. This chain joins TRBV6-1 and TRBJ1-2; D call uncertain. The source is a woman in her forties or fifties in good health and CMV-seropositive. CDR3 in amino acids: CARRDLAGGYTF. CDR3 in DNA: TGTGCCAGGAGGGATCTGGCGGGTGGCTACACCTTC.